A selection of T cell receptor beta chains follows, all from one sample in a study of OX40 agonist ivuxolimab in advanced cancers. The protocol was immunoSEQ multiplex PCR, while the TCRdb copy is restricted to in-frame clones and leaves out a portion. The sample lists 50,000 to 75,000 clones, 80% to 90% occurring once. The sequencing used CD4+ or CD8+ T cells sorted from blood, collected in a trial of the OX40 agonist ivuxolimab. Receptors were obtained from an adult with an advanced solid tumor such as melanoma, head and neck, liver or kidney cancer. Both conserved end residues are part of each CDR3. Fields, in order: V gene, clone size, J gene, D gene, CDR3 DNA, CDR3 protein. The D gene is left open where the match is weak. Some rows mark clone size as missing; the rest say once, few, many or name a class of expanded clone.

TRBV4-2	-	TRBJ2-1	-	TGTGCCAGCAGCCAAGATGGTACGGGAAGGTTGGTCAATGAGCAGTTCTTC	CASSQDGTGRLVNEQFF
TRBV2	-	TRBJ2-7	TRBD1	TGTGCCAGCCTTAGGACAGGAACCTACGAGCAGTACTTC	CASLRTGTYEQYF
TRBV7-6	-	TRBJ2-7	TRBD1	TGTGCCAGCAGCTTAGGACAGGGAAGGTACGAGCAGTACTTC	CASSLGQGRYEQYF
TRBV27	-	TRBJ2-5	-	TGTGCCAGCAGAGCCTCCCGAGGCGAGACCCAGTACTTC	CASRASRGETQYF
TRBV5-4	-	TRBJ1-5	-	TGTGCCAGCAGCTTCTGGGGTTTCAATCAGCCCCAGCATTTT	CASSFWGFNQPQHF
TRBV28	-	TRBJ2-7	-	TGTGCCAGCAGGGGCGTCTGGGGGAGTACTTACGAGCAGTACTTC	CASRGVWGSTYEQYF
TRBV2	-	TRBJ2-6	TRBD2	TGTGCCAGCAGTGAACGGTGGCGGGAGGGCCAAGCTGGGGCCAACGTCCTGACTTTC	CASSERWREGQAGANVLTF
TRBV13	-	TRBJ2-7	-	TGTGCCAGCAGCGTAGGGGCCAGGGGTCGCTCCTACGAGCAGTACTTC	CASSVGARGRSYEQYF
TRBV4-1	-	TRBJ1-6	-	TGCGCCAGCAGCCAAGTTTTACAGGAACATAATTCACCCCTCCACTTT	CASSQVLQEHNSPLHF
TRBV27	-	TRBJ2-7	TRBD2	TGTGCCAGCAGTGACCGCGGGGGCTACGAGCAGTACTTC	CASSDRGGYEQYF
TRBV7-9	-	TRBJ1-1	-	TGTGCCAGCAGCCTCCTTGTGGCTTTCTTT	CASSLLVAFF
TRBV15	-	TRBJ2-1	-	TGTGCCACCAGCTCGGGACCCGGCTCCTACAATGAGCAGTTCTTC	CATSSGPGSYNEQFF
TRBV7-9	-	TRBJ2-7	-	TGTGCCAGCAGCCCGACAGCATCCTACGAGCAGTACTTC	CASSPTASYEQYF
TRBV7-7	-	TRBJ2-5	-	TGTGCCAGCAGCCACGGAGCAGGGCTCGGGGGCCAAGAGACCCAGTACTTC	CASSHGAGLGGQETQYF
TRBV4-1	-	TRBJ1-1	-	TGCGCCAGCAGCCAAGATCGTGCGGTTGGAACTGAAGCTTTCTTT	CASSQDRAVGTEAFF
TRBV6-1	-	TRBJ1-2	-	TGTGCCAGCATCGCCCCAGGGGCGTTCTATGGCTACACCTTC	CASIAPGAFYGYTF
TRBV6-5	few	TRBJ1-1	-	TGTGCCAGCAGTTACGAGGGAGGGGGTTGGGCTGAAGCTTTCTTT	CASSYEGGGWAEAFF
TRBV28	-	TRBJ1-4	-	TGTGCCAGCCGTGAAATGGACCCAACTAATGAAAAACTGTTTTTT	CASREMDPTNEKLFF
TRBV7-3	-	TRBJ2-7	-	TGTGCCAGCAGCTTAACTTGGGAGGACGAGCAGTACTTC	CASSLTWEDEQYF
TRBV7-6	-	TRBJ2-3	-	TGTGCCAGCAGCTTAGGTGGCACAGATACGCAGTATTTT	CASSLGGTDTQYF
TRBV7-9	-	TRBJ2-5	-	TGTGCCAGCAGCTTAACAGGCCAACAAGAGACCCAGTACTTC	CASSLTGQQETQYF
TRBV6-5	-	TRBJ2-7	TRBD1	TGTGCCAGCCGGGACAGGGCCTCATCCGAGCAGTACTTC	CASRDRASSEQYF
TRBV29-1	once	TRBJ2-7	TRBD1	TGCAGCGTTGATGGGGACAGGGAGGGATCCTACGAGCAGTACTTC	CSVDGDREGSYEQYF
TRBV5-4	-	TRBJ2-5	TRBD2	TGTGCCAGCAGCTTTTTCGGCGGGGGGGGCGAGACCCAGTACTTC	CASSFFGGGGETQYF
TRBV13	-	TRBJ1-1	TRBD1	TGTGCCAGCAGCTTAGAGGGACAGATAGTGTCTGAAGCTTTCTTT	CASSLEGQIVSEAFF
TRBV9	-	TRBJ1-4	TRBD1	TGTGCCAGCAGCGTAGACGGTAGGACAGGGGAAAAACTGTTTTTT	CASSVDGRTGEKLFF
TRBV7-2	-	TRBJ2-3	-	TGTGCCAGCACCTTAGTTCTAGGGTTGACAGATACGCAGTATTTT	CASTLVLGLTDTQYF
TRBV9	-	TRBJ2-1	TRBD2	TGTGCCAGCAGCGTTAGCGGGGTTGAGCAGTTCTTC	CASSVSGVEQFF
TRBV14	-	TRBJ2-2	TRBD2	TGTGCCAGCAGCCCCGGACGGGGACTAGCGGGAGGACCCTCCGGGGAGCTGTTTTTT	CASSPGRGLAGGPSGELFF
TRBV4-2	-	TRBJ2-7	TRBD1	TGTGCTAGCAAGGACAGGGGTTCCTACGAGCAGTACTTC	CASKDRGSYEQYF
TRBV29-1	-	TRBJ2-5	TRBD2	TGCAGCGTTGCCAGGGTCCTGGGGGGGCAAGAGACCCAGTACTTC	CSVARVLGGQETQYF
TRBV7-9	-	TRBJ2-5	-	TGTGCCAGCAGCCCGGTTATGGGGGAGCAAGAGACCCAGTACTTC	CASSPVMGEQETQYF
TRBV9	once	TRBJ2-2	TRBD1	TGTGCCAGCAGCGCCTCCCGGGACAGGGGATACACCGGGGAGCTGTTTTTT	CASSASRDRGYTGELFF
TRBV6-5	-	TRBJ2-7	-	TGTGCCAGCAGTTACTCGGGGGGTGTCGGATCCGAGCAGTACTTC	CASSYSGGVGSEQYF
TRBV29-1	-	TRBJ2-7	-	TGCAGCGTTGAAAACCGGGACTTCGAGCAGTACTTC	CSVENRDFEQYF
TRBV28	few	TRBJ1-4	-	TGTGCCAGCAGTTTATTGGCGGATGCAACTAATGAAAAACTGTTTTTT	CASSLLADATNEKLFF